The TCR beta chain under discussion was sequenced for a study of shared clonotypes between healthy human individuals. Study background: The cohort had two women and a few men, ages 18 to 49. Each donor's CD8 memory used one plate, CD8 naive two, each CD4 subset three.

CDR1 is SGHRS and CDR2 is YFSETQ in the germline V gene. The trim removed 0 bases at V and 8 bases at J, leaving 10 bases unmatched. The CDR3 length is 16 residues. TCRdb's table, derived via immunoSEQ multiplex PCR, lists solely in-frame clones and lacks some. Of a few million clones listed, 80% to 95% are singletons. In regard to this clone: Antigen specificity is unknown.

General study findings and limits: Naive CD4 clonotypes overlapped across a handful of donors at approximately 5%. Non-shared clonotypes had lower generation probabilities than those shared by all four donors.

Sequences were obtained from naive CD4+ T cells from PBMCs. Noted subset: CD45RA+ positively selected. The sequence derives from a man between 18 and 35 years old in good health. Some clones in this sample may be carry-over from other donors' samples. V usage is TRBV5-1 and J usage is TRBJ1-4, with 7 bases lining up with TRBD1. The CDR3 region has the DNA TGCGCCAGCAGCTTGGCCGGGGGGACAGTCGGGGAAAAACTGTTTTTT. Translated: CASSLAGGTVGEKLFF.